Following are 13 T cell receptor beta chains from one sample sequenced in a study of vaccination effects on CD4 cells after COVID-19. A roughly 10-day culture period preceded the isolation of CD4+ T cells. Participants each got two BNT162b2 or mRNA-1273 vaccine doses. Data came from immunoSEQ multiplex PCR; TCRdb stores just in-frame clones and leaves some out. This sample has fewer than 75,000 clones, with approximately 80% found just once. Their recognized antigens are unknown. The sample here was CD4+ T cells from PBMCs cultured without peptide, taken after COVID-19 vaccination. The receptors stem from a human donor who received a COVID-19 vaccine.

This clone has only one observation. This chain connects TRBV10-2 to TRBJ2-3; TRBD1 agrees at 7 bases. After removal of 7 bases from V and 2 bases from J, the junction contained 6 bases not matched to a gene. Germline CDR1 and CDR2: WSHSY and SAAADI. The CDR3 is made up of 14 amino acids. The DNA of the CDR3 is TGCGCCAGCAAGAAGGGGACAGACACAGATACGCAGTATTTT. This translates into CASKKGTDTDTQYF.

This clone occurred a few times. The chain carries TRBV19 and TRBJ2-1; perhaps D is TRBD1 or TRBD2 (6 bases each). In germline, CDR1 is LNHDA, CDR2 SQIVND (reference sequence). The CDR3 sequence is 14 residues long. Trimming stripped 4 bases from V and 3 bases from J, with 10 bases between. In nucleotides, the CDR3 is TGTGCCAGTAGTACGGGGGCCTACTACAATGAGCAGTTCTTC. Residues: CASSTGAYYNEQFF.

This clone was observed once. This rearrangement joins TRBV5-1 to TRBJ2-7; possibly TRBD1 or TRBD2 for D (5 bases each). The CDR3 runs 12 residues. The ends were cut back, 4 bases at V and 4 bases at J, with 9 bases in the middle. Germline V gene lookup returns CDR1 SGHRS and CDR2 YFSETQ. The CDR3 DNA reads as TGCGCCAGCAGCAGGGACGGGTACGAGCAGTACGTC. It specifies CASSRDGYEQYV.

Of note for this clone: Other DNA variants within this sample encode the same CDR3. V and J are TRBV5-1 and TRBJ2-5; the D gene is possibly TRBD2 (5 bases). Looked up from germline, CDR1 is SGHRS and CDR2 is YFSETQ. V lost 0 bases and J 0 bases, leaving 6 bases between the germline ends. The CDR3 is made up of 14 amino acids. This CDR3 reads CASSLGGNQETQYF. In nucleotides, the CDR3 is TGCGCCAGCAGCTTGGGAGGGAACCAAGAGACCCAGTACTTC.

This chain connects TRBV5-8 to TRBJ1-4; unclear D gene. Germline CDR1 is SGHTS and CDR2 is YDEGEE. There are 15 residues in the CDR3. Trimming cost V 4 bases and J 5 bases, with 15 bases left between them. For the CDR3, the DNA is TGTGCCAGCAGCGTACAACAGAGTCGCAATGAAAAACTGTTTTTT. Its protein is CASSVQQSRNEKLFF.

CDR3 DNA sequence: TGTGCCAGCAGTTTAGGGGACCGGAACACTGAAGCTTTCTTT. Its protein product is CASSLGDRNTEAFF. V is TRBV27 and J is TRBJ1-1; D perhaps matches TRBD1 (5 bases). This CDR3 contains 14 residues. CDR1 and CDR2 (germline): MNHEY, SMNVEV (reference sequence). V dropped 2 bases and J dropped 1 base, with 8 bases sitting between them.

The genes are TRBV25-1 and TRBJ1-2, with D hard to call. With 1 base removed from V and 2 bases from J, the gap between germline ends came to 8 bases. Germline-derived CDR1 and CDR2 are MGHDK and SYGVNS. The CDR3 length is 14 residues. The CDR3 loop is CASSEWRQNYGYTF. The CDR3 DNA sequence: TGTGCCAGCAGTGAATGGAGGCAGAACTATGGCTACACCTTC.

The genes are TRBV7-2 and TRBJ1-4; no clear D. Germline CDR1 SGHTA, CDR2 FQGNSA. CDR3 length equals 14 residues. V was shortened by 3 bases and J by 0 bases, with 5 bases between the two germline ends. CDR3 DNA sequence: TGTGCCAGCAGCTTCACCTCAACTAATGAAAAACTGTTTTTT. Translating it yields CASSFTSTNEKLFF.

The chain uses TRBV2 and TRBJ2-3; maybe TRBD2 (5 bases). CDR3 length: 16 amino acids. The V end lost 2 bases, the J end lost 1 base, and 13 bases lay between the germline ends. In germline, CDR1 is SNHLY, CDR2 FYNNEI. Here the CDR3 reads CASSERAALGTDTQYF. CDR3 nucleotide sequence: TGTGCCAGCAGTGAACGAGCGGCCCTTGGCACAGATACGCAGTATTTT.

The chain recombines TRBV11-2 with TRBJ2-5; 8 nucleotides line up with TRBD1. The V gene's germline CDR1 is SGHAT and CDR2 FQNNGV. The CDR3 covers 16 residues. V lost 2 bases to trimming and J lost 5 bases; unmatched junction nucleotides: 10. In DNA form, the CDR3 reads TGTGCCAGCAGCTTAAGGTTAGGACAGGGCGGTGAGACCCAGTACTTC. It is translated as CASSLRLGQGGETQYF.

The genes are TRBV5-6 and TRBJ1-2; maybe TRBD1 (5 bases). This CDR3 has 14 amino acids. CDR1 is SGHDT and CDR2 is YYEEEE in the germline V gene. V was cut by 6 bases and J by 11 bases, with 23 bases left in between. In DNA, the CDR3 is TGTGCCAGCATCATCTGGTCGGGACGCTTGATGTACACCTTC. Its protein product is CASIIWSGRLMYTF.

The CDR3 DNA follows: TGCAGCGTTGATGCTAGATCGGAGACCCAGTACTTC. It yields the protein CSVDARSETQYF. The chain couples TRBV29-1 to TRBJ2-5; D ambiguous. The V and J ends lost 3 bases and 5 bases respectively, with 10 bases between them. From germline, CDR1 is SQVTM and CDR2 ANQGSEA. The CDR3 is 12 residues long.

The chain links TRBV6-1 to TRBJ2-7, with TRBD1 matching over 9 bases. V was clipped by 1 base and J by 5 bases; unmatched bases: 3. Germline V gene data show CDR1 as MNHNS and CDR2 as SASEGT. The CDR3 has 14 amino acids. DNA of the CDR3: TGTGCCAGCAGTGAAGAGGACAGGGGTGACGAGCAGTACGTC. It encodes CASSEEDRGDEQYV.